This T cell receptor beta chain is from a study of blood T cell repertoires in COVID-19. Study-wide background: Sources were T cells, B-cell-depleted T cells, or PBMCs; the material itself was cDNA or gDNA.

This CDR3 comprises 15 residues. V was cut by 4 bases and J by 0 bases, with 12 bases left in between. Germline CDR1 and CDR2: MNHEY and SVGAGI. Using immunoSEQ multiplex PCR, the repertoire was profiled, and TCRdb retains in-frame clones only, with some absent. The table lists under 95,000 clones, around 87% of them singletons. This sequence was found in a human donor with acute or convalescent COVID-19. The donor label of this sample is uncertain. The chain uses TRBV6-5 and TRBJ1-1; TRBD1 might be the D (5 bases). The sample was peripheral blood. CDR3 region: CASSFSTAMNTEAFF. The CDR3 DNA sequence: TGTGCCAGCAGTTTCTCGACAGCAATGAACACTGAAGCTTTCTTT.